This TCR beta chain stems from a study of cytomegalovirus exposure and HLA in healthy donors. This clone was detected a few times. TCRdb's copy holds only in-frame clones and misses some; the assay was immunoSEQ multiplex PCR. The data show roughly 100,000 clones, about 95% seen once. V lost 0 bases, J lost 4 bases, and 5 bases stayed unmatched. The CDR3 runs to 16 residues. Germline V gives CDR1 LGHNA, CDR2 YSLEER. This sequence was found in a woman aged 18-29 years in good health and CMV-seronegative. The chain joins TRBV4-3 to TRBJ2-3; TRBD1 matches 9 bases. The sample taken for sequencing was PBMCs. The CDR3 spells CASSQEPGQGSDTQYF. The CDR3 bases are TGCGCCAGCAGCCAAGAACCGGGACAGGGCTCAGATACGCAGTATTTT.